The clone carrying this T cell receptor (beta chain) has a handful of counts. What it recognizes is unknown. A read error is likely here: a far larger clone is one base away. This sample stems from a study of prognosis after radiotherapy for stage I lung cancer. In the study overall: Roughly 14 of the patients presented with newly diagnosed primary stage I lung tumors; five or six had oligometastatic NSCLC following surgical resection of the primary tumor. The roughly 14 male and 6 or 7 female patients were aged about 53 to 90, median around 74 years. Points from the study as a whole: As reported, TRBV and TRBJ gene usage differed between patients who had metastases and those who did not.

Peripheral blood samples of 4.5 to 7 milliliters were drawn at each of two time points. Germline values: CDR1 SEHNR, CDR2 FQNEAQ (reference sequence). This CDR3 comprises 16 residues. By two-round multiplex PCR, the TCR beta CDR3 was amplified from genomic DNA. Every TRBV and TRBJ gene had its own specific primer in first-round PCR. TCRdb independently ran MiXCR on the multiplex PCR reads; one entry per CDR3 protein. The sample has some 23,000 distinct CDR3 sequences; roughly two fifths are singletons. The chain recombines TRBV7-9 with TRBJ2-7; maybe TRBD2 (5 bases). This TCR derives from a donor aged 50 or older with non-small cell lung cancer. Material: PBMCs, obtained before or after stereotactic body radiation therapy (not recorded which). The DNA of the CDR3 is TGTGCCAGCATCTTAGCGCAAGGGCCCGTTCCCTACGAGCAGTACTTC. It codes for CASILAQGPVPYEQYF.